This T cell receptor (beta chain) stems from a study of cytotoxic CD8 clonotypes in ibrutinib-treated CLL. Study-level background: The patient breakdown showed roughly ten relapsed/refractory and about 16 treatment-naive cases, with some 17 IGHV unmutated.

The V gene's germline CDR1 is SGDLS and CDR2 YYNGEE. The CDR3 sequence is 16 residues long. V lost 4 bases to trimming and J lost 5 bases; unmatched junction nucleotides: 7. Assay used: immunoSEQ multiplex PCR; TCRdb lists only in-frame clones, some missing. The profile shows some 27,000 clones, 57% of them singletons. This clonotype was sampled from a human donor with chronic lymphocytic leukemia. The chain combines TRBV9 with TRBJ2-1; the match to TRBD2 covers 12 bases. Specimen: PBMCs, collected before ibrutinib treatment. CDR3 in DNA: TGTGCCAGCAGCCCCCTAGCGGGAGGGGGCCACAATGAGCAGTTCTTC. Translation: CASSPLAGGGHNEQFF.